Detailed here is one T cell receptor beta chain. Its target antigen remains unknown. No qualities accompany the bases; no much larger clone lies one base away. The receptor library was made with 5' RACE. The run used a NextSeq 500. To correct for sequencing error and PCR bias, the TCR library protocol tagged individual cDNA molecules with unique molecular identifiers. Both TCR alpha and beta chains were sequenced, and tight co-correlation was observed between alpha and beta sequence abundances in each sample. Per the source publication's procedure: V gene, J gene and CDR3 annotation of TCR sequences was performed with Decombinator V4. TCRs were defined as expanded if a significant change between any two time points was detected under a Poisson model with p below 0.0001. TCR abundances were normalised to the total number of TCRs sequenced in each sample and reported as counts per million. MAIT TCRs were defined by TRAV1-2 paired with TRAJ12, TRAJ20 or TRAJ33, and iNKT TCRs by TRAV10 paired with TRAJ18. A search of VDJdb, accessed on 1 November 2021, was run for TCRs annotated to CMV, EBV and SARS-CoV-2, with TCRs annotated for multiple antigens excluded. TCRdb handled the public reads itself, with Q25 trimming in fastp and clone calling in MiXCR, and kept productive beta chains. Entries are consolidated by CDR3 protein sequence, retaining the most common genes and DNA. TCRdb's processing, not the authors', yielded these V and J calls. In all, the sample holds approximately 49,000 distinct CDR3 sequences, and 10% to 15% of those were seen once. The ten top clones hold less than 9.5% of the sample.

The CDR1 and CDR2 encoded by the germline V gene are SQVTM and ANQGSEA. The V end loses 5 bases and the J end loses 4 bases, and a stretch of 5 bases separates them. The CDR3 runs 10 residues from the cysteine to the phenylalanine. Of the read, only the CDR3 DNA is kept; its 30 bases are in frame from base 1. The sample is drawn from a study of early T cells in non-severe SARS-CoV-2 infection (dated by TCRdb to the early 2020s). In terms of the full investigation: Bulk RNA from unsorted whole blood was used for TCR sequencing, so alpha and beta chains could not be paired. The investigation overall reported the following: VDJdb matching was skewed toward anti-spike CD8 responses, so virus-specific expansions were likely underestimated and private and CD4 specificities were missed.

Set within a cohort of healthcare workers in London, UK, this nested case-control study involved weekly PCR testing of nasopharyngeal swabs along with blood sampling. Healthcare workers were enrolled in the week of the UK lockdown, from 23 to 31 March 2020, and were followed every week for up to roughly 15 weeks. This sequence uses TRBV29-1 and TRBJ1-2, with the identity of the D gene unclear. Sequencing used whole blood. The sequence was collected from an adult who was a healthcare worker with PCR-confirmed SARS-CoV-2 infection or an uninfected control (not recorded which). The DNA sequence follows: TGCAGCGTTCCTGGCTATGGCTACACCTTC. Its product reads: CSVPGYGYTF.